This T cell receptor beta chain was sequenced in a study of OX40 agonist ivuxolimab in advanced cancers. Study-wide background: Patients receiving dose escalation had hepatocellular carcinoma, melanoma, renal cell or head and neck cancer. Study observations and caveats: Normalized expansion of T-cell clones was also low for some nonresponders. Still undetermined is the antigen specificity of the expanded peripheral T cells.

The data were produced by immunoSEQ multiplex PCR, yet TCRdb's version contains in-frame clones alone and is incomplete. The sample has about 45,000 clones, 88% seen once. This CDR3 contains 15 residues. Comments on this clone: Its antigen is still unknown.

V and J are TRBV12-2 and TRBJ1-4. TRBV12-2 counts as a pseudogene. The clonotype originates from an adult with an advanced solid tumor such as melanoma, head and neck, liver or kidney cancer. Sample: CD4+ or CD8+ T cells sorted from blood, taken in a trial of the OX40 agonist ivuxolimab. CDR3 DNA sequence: TGTGCAAGTCGCCACGCTCCGGGTCCCAATGAAAAACTGTTTTTT. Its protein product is CASRHAPGPNEKLFF.